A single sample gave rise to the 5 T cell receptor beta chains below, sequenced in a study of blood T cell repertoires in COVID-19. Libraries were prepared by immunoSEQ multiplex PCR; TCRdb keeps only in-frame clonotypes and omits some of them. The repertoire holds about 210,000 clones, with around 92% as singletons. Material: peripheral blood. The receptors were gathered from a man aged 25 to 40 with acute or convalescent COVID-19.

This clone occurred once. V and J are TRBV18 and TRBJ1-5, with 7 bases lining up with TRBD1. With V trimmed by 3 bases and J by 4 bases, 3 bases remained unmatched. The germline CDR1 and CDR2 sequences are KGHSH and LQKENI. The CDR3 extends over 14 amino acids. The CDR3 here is CASSPGQRNQPQHF. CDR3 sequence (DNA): TGTGCCAGCTCACCGGGACAGAGGAATCAGCCCCAGCATTTT.

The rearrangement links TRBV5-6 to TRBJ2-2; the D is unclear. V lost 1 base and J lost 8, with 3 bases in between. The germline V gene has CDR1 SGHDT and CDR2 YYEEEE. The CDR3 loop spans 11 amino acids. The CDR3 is CASSLRGELFF. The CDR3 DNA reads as TGTGCCAGCAGCTTGCGTGGGGAGCTGTTTTTT.

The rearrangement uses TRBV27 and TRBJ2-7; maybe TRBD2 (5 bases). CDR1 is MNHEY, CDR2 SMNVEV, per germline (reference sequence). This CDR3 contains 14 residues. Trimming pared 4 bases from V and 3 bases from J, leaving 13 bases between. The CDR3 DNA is TGTGCCAGCAGTTCCAGGACTCTCGGCTACGAGCAGTACTTC. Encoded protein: CASSSRTLGYEQYF.

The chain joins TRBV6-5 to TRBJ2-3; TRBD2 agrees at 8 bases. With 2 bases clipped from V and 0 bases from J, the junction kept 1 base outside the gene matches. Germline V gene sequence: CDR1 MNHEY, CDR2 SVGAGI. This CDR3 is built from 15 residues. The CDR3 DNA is TGTGCCAGCAGTTACACGGGGGGGAGCACAGATACGCAGTATTTT. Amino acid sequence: CASSYTGGSTDTQYF.

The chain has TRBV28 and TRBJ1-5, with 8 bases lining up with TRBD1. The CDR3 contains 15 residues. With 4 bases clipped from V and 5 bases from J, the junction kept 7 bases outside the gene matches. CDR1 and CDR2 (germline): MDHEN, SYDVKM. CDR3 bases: TGTGCCAGCAGTTACGACAGGGGTAACTATCAGCCCCAGCATTTT. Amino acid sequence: CASSYDRGNYQPQHF.